A single sample is the source of the 30 T cell receptor beta chains below, sequenced in a study of blood T cell repertoires in COVID-19. This table comes from immunoSEQ multiplex PCR, and its TCRdb copy is limited to in-frame clones, with some not included. The table lists about 300,000 clones, around 87% of them singletons. Specimen: peripheral blood. These receptors came from a man aged 65 to 79 with acute or convalescent COVID-19.

V usage is TRBV29-1 and J usage is TRBJ2-3, with 8 bases lining up with TRBD2. The CDR3 has 15 amino acids. V lost 2 bases, J lost 3 bases, and 7 bases stayed unmatched. Germline CDR1 reads SQVTM; CDR2 reads ANQGSEA. The CDR3 loop reads CSVEKGSGGTDTQYF. The CDR3 coding sequence is TGCAGCGTTGAAAAAGGGTCGGGAGGGACAGATACGCAGTATTTT.

V usage is TRBV6-2 or TRBV6-3 and J usage is TRBJ1-5; D unresolved. Germline CDR1 reads MNHEY; CDR2 reads SVGEGT. The CDR3 has 13 amino acids. Trimming cost V 2 bases and J 7 bases, with 9 bases left between them. CDR3 sequence (DNA): TGTGCCAGCAGTTACGAACGGGGACAGCCCCAGCATTTT. It specifies CASSYERGQPQHF.

The chain links TRBV28 to TRBJ2-3; unclear D gene. This CDR3 has 12 amino acids. Germline loops: CDR1 MDHEN, CDR2 SYDVKM. CDR3 nucleotide sequence: TGTGCTTCGTCACAGCTCACAGATACGCAGTATTTT. This encodes CASSQLTDTQYF.

The chain has TRBV19 and TRBJ1-1; TRBD1 might be the D (6 bases). The CDR3 totals 13 residues. The ends were cut back, 6 bases at V and 6 bases at J, with 14 bases in the middle. CDR1 and CDR2 (germline): LNHDA, SQIVND (reference sequence). The CDR3, as DNA: TGTGCCAGTAGACAGGGATCGGACGCTGAAGCTTTCTTT. It yields the protein CASRQGSDAEAFF.

This chain uses TRBV2 with TRBJ2-6; possible D gene TRBD2, 5 bases. Trimming removed 6 bases from V and 4 bases from J, with 13 bases in between. This CDR3 contains 15 residues. Germline CDR1 reads SNHLY; CDR2 reads FYNNEI. The CDR3 sequence is CASSPEELGANVLTF. In DNA, the CDR3 is TGTGCCAGCAGCCCGGAGGAGCTGGGGGCCAACGTCCTGACTTTC.

The chain uses TRBV14 and TRBJ2-2, with TRBD1 as a possible D gene (5 bases). Trimming took off 4 bases at V and 4 bases at J, with 10 bases between the two ends. Per the germline V gene, CDR1 is SGHDN and CDR2 is FVKESK. CDR3 length: 14 amino acids. CDR3 sequence reads: CASSLGAVTGELFF. The CDR3 coding sequence is TGTGCCAGCAGCCTTGGGGCCGTCACCGGGGAGCTGTTTTTT.

The chain is built from TRBV7-9 and TRBJ2-7, with a weak D call TRBD1 (8 bases). Germline V lookup: CDR1 SEHNR, CDR2 FQNEAQ (reference sequence). The CDR3 has 15 residues. Trimming removed 5 bases at V and 1 base at J, with 15 bases between. The CDR3 sequence is CASSLYRGGSYEQYF. In DNA, the CDR3 is TGTGCCAGCAGCCTCTACAGGGGGGGTTCCTACGAGCAGTACTTC.

V is TRBV7-3 and J is TRBJ2-7; 8 nucleotides match TRBD1. Per the germline V gene, CDR1 is SGHTA and CDR2 is FQGTGA. This CDR3 is 15 amino acids long. The junction had 13 bases not matched to a gene; V was cut back by 5 bases and J by 7 bases. The CDR3 DNA is TGTGCCAGCAGCCTAGGACAGGGACTCTCCTTAGAGCAGTACTTC. It translates to CASSLGQGLSLEQYF.

This clone turned up a few times. CDR3 sequence: CASSPQQGRGYTF. CDR3 nucleotide sequence: TGTGCCAGCTCACCACAGCAGGGGAGAGGCTACACCTTC. V gene TRBV18 combines with J gene TRBJ1-2; tentatively, D is TRBD1 (6 bases). Germline V gene lookup returns CDR1 KGHSH and CDR2 LQKENI. The ends were cut back, 1 base at V and 8 bases at J, with 11 bases in the middle. The CDR3 is made up of 13 amino acids.

The chain uses TRBV11-2 and TRBJ2-7, with 7 bases fitting TRBD2. CDR1 SGHAT and CDR2 FQNNGV come from the germline V gene. There are 15 residues in the CDR3. With 3 bases clipped from V and 4 bases from J, the junction kept 9 bases outside the gene matches. The CDR3 region is CASSLRLAEGYEQYF. The CDR3 DNA reads TGTGCCAGCAGCTTGAGGCTAGCGGAGGGGTACGAGCAGTACTTC.

The V gene is TRBV4-1, the J gene TRBJ1-6, with D possibly matching TRBD1 (6 bases). V was shortened by 0 bases and J by 4 bases, with 10 bases between the two germline ends. The germline gives CDR1 MGHRA, CDR2 YSYEKL. This CDR3 is 16 amino acids long. CDR3 nucleotide sequence: TGCGCCAGCAGCCAAGACCGGGACAAGTATAATTCACCCCTCCACTTT. This translates into CASSQDRDKYNSPLHF.

This clone was seen only once. The chain has TRBV5-1 and TRBJ2-3; the D is unclear. CDR3 length: 15 residues. The germline V gene has CDR1 SGHRS and CDR2 YFSETQ. V dropped 0 bases and J dropped 2 bases, with 10 bases sitting between them. CDR3 nucleotide sequence: TGCGCCAGCAGCTTGGGAGGCAGATCCACAGATACGCAGTATTTT. It is translated as CASSLGGRSTDTQYF.

V is TRBV20-1 and J is TRBJ2-3; TRBD1 is a possible D gene (6 bases). V lost 3 bases to trimming and J lost 0 bases, with 7 bases between them. The CDR3 spans 13 residues. Germline CDR1 and CDR2: DFQATT and SNEGSKA (reference sequence). CDR3 nucleotides: TGCAGTGCTAGTCAGGGGAGCACAGATACGCAGTATTTT. Translation: CSASQGSTDTQYF.

This sequence joins TRBV9 and TRBJ2-7; TRBD2 might be the D (5 bases). Germline loops: CDR1 SGDLS, CDR2 YYNGEE. The V and J ends lost 0 bases and 3 bases respectively, with 13 bases between them. CDR3 length: 15 residues. The CDR3 DNA reads as TGTGCCAGCAGCGTAGGTTCGGGGATCGACTACGAGCAGTACTTC. Translating it yields CASSVGSGIDYEQYF. The full variable domain, with the rest looked up from reference TRBV9 and TRBJ2-7, is DSGVTQTPKHLITATGQRVTLRCSPRSGDLSVYWYQQSLDQGLQFLIQYYNGEERAKGNILERFSAQQFPDLHSELNLSSLELGDSALYFCASSVGSGIDYEQYFGPGTRLTVT.

This chain connects TRBV5-1 to TRBJ1-4; a weak D match, TRBD1 (5 bases). Germline V gene sequence: CDR1 SGHRS, CDR2 YFSETQ. This CDR3 spans 14 amino acids. V shed 8 bases and J shed 5 bases, with 16 bases lying between them. Written as DNA, the CDR3 is TGCGCCAGTGGTCAGGGCGATGGAAATGAAAAACTGTTTTTT. This encodes CASGQGDGNEKLFF.

The rearrangement links TRBV6-1 to TRBJ2-1, with 7 bases matching TRBD1. The germline V gene encodes CDR1 MNHNS and CDR2 SASEGT. After removal of 4 bases from V and 0 bases from J, the junction contained 9 bases not matched to a gene. The CDR3 extends over 17 amino acids. This CDR3 reads CASSGGWDSPSYNEQFF. The CDR3 DNA sequence: TGTGCCAGCAGTGGAGGATGGGACAGCCCCTCCTACAATGAGCAGTTCTTC.

The V and J genes are TRBV6-6 and TRBJ2-2, with 13 bases lining up with TRBD2. Germline values: CDR1 MNHNY, CDR2 SVGAGI (reference sequence). J was trimmed by 3 bases and V by 6 bases; bases with no gene match: 4. The CDR3 is 16 amino acids. The CDR3 nucleotides read TGTGCCAGCAGAAAACTAGCGGGGGGGCACACCGGGGAGCTGTTTTTT. Translated, it gives CASRKLAGGHTGELFF.

The chain couples TRBV7-3 to TRBJ2-7, with 12 positions matching TRBD2. The CDR3 has 15 residues. CDR1 and CDR2 (germline): SGHTA, FQGTGA. V lost 4 bases, J lost 5 bases, and 6 bases stayed unmatched. The CDR3 sequence: CASSSGLAGSHEQYF. CDR3 sequence (DNA): TGTGCCAGCAGCTCTGGACTAGCGGGGTCCCACGAGCAGTACTTC. Drawing the rest from reference TRBV7-3 and TRBJ2-7, the complete variable domain is GAGVSQTPSNKVTEKGKYVELRCDPISGHTALYWYRQSLGQGPEFLIYFQGTGAADDSGLPNDRFFAVRPEGSVSTLKIQRTERGDSAVYLCASSSGLAGSHEQYFGPGTRLTVT.

The J gene is TRBJ2-5, the V gene TRBV14; D might be TRBD1 (5 bases). Trimming removed 0 bases at V and 5 bases at J, with 10 bases between. The germline CDR1 and CDR2 sequences are SGHDN and FVKESK. CDR3 size: 14 residues. In DNA, the CDR3 is TGTGCCAGCAGCCAAGAACCGCGACAGGAGACCCAGTACTTC. This gives the protein CASSQEPRQETQYF.

The rearrangement links TRBV27 to TRBJ1-1; 8 nucleotides line up with TRBD1. In germline, CDR1 is MNHEY, CDR2 SMNVEV (reference sequence). The J segment lost 4 bases and the V segment lost 6 bases, leaving 10 bases of the junction unmatched. The CDR3 length is 15 residues. CDR3 in amino acids: CASRGQGDRSTEAFF. The CDR3 bases are TGTGCCAGCAGAGGACAGGGCGATAGGAGCACTGAAGCTTTCTTT.

V and J are TRBV10-3 and TRBJ2-3; tentatively, D is TRBD2 (6 bases). CDR3 length: 12 residues. Trimming took off 6 bases at V and 5 bases at J, with 9 bases between the two ends. CDR1 and CDR2 (germline): ENHRY, SYGVKD. CDR3 DNA sequence: TGTGCCATCAGCGGGACTGGAGATACGCAGTATTTT. The encoded protein is CAISGTGDTQYF.

The V call is TRBV27, the J call TRBJ1-4, with D tentatively TRBD1 (5 bases). Germline values: CDR1 MNHEY, CDR2 SMNVEV (reference sequence). CDR3 length: 12 residues. The germline V and J ends were trimmed by 6 bases and 6 bases, with 8 bases remaining between them. The CDR3 bases are TGTGCCAGCAGAACGGGGGATGAAAAACTGTTTTTT. The encoded protein is CASRTGDEKLFF.

The genes are TRBV19 and TRBJ2-2; the match to TRBD1 covers 9 bases. CDR1 is LNHDA, CDR2 SQIVND, per germline (reference sequence). V gave up 7 bases and J gave up 5 bases; unmatched junction bases: 8. The CDR3 loop spans 15 amino acids. Here the CDR3 DNA reads TGTGCCAGTACCATTGGGGACAGGGTGACCGGGGAGCTGTTTTTT. It is translated as CASTIGDRVTGELFF.

The chain has TRBV13 and TRBJ2-3; D gene uncertain. This CDR3 contains 15 residues. Germline loops: CDR1 PRHDT, CDR2 FYEKMQ (reference sequence). Trimming removed 2 bases from V and 1 base from J, with 10 bases in between. The CDR3 sequence: CASSLKLLGTDTQYF. The CDR3 DNA reads as TGTGCCAGCAGCTTAAAACTCCTAGGCACAGATACGCAGTATTTT.

This clone appeared a single time. V is TRBV7-2 and J is TRBJ2-2, with D possibly matching TRBD2 (7 bases). CDR1 and CDR2 (germline): SGHTA, FQGNSA. The CDR3 has 15 residues. V was cut by 0 bases and J by 4 bases, with 9 bases left in between. This CDR3 is CASSLAGGGTGELFF. The CDR3 DNA is TGTGCCAGCAGCTTAGCGGGAGGGGGCACCGGGGAGCTGTTTTTT.

The chain joins TRBV15 to TRBJ1-5, with a weak D call TRBD1 (5 bases). The length of the CDR3 is 14 residues. V was cut by 3 bases and J by 0 bases, with 6 bases left in between. CDR1 and CDR2 from the germline V gene are LNHNV and YYDKDF (reference sequence). The chain's CDR3 is CATSRDTSNQPQHF. CDR3 bases: TGTGCCACCAGCAGGGACACTAGCAATCAGCCCCAGCATTTT.

This clone was detected once. The chain employs TRBV7-8 and TRBJ2-3, with a possible D match to TRBD2 (7 bases). This CDR3 comprises 17 residues. Germline V gene sequence: CDR1 SGHVS, CDR2 FQNEAQ. The ends were cut back, 2 bases at V and 9 bases at J, with 24 bases in the middle. CDR3 DNA: TGTGCCAGCAGCTTATATCGGTTCGGGCGGGGGCCTCTAACGCAGTATTTT. The encoded protein is CASSLYRFGRGPLTQYF.

V gene TRBV7-9 combines with J gene TRBJ1-4; 7 nucleotides agree with TRBD1. CDR3 length: 15 residues. Trimming removed 6 bases from V and 7 bases from J; junction bases left unmatched: 11. Per the germline V gene, CDR1 is SEHNR and CDR2 is FQNEAQ (reference sequence). The CDR3 DNA is TGTGCCAGCAGGCCGAACAGGGGTCGGGGTGAAAAACTGTTTTTT. Protein sequence: CASRPNRGRGEKLFF. The variable domain in full, completed from reference TRBV7-9 and TRBJ1-4, reads DTGVSQNPRHKITKRGQNVTFRCDPISEHNRLYWYRQTLGQGPEFLTYFQNEAQLEKSRLLSDRFSAERPKGSFSTLEIQRTEQGDSAMYLCASRPNRGRGEKLFFGSGTQLSVL.

This clone was picked up a small number of times. The chain uses TRBV18 and TRBJ2-2, with 11 bases lining up with TRBD2. With 3 bases clipped from V and 6 bases from J, the junction kept 6 bases outside the gene matches. The CDR3 has 16 residues. Per the germline V gene, CDR1 is KGHSH and CDR2 is LQKENI. The CDR3 DNA follows: TGTGCCAGCTCACCCCGAACTAGCGGGAGCGCCGGGGAGCTGTTTTTT. Its translation: CASSPRTSGSAGELFF.

With respect to this clone: One end of the junction is discordant with germline, which a read error may explain. The genes are TRBV6-4 and TRBJ1-1; TRBD1 agrees at 11 bases. This CDR3 has 16 amino acids. Germline values: CDR1 MRHNA, CDR2 SNTAGT. The CDR3 protein is CANSARTGGGFAEAFF. CDR3 coding DNA: TGTGCCAACAGTGCCCGGACAGGGGGCGGGTTCGCTGAAGCTTTCTTT.